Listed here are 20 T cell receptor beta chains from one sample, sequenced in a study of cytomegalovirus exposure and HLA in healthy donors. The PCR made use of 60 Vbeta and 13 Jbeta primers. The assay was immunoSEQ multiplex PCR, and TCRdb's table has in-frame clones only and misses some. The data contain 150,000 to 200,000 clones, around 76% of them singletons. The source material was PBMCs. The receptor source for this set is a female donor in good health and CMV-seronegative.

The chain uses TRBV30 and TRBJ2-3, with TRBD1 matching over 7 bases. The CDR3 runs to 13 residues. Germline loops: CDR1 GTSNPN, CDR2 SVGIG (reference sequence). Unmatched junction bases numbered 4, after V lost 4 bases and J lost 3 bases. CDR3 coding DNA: TGTGCCTGGAAAGAGACAGGGACAGATACGCAGTATTTT. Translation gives CAWKETGTDTQYF.

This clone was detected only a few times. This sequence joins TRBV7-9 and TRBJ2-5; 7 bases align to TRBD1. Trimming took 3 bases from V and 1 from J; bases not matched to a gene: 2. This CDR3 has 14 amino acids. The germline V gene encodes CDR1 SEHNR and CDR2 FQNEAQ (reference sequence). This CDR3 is CASSFSGGQETQYF. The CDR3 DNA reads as TGTGCCAGCAGCTTCTCAGGGGGCCAAGAGACCCAGTACTTC.

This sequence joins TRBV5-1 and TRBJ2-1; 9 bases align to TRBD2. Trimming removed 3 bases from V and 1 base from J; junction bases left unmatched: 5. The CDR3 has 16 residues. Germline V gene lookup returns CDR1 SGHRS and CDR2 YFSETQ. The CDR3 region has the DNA TGCGCCAGCAGCTCCGAGCGGGGGGCTTCCTACAATGAGCAGTTCTTC. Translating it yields CASSSERGASYNEQFF.

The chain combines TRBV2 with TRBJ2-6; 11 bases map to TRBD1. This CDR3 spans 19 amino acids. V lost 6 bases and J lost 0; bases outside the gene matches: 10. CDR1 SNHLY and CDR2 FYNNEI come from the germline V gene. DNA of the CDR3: TGTGCCAGCAGCCCGGACAGGGGGCTTATCTTCTCTGGGGCCAACGTCCTGACTTTC. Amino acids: CASSPDRGLIFSGANVLTF. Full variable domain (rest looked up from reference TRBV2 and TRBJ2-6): EPEVTQTPSHQVTQMGQEVILRCVPISNHLYFYWYRQILGQKVEFLVSFYNNEISEKSEIFDDQFSVERPDGSNFTLKIRSTKLEDSAMYFCASSPDRGLIFSGANVLTFGAGSRLTVL.

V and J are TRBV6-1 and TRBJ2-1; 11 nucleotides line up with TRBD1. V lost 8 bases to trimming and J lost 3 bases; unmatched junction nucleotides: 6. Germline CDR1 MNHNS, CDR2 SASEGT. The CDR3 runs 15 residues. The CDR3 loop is CASPGTGGIYNEQFF. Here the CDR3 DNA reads TGTGCCAGCCCAGGGACAGGGGGTATCTACAATGAGCAGTTCTTC.

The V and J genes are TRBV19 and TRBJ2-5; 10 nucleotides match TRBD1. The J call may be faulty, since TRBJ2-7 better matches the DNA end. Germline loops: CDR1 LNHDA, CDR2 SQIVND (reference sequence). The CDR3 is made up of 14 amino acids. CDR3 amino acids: CASSIGDRGYEQYF. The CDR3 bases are TGTGCCAGTAGTATAGGGGACAGGGGTTACGAGCAGTACTTC.

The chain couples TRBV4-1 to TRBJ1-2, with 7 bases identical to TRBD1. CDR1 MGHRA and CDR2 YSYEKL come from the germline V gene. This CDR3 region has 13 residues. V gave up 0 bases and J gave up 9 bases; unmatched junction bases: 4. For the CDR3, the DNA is TGCGCCAGCAGCCAAGAAGGGGGCCGCCGCTACACCTTC. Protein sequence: CASSQEGGRRYTF.

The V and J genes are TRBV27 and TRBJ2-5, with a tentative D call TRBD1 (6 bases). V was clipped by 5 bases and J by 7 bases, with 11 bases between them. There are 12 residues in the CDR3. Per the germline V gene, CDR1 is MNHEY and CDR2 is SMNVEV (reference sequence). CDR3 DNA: TGTGCCAGCAGTCTAGGGGGTGGGACCCAGTACTTC. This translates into CASSLGGGTQYF.

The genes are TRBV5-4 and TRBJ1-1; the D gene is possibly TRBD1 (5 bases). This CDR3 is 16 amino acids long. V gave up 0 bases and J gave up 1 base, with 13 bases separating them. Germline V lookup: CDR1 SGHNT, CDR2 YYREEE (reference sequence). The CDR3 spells CASSLVRGGENTEAFF. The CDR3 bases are TGTGCCAGCAGCTTGGTGCGGGGCGGTGAGAACACTGAAGCTTTCTTT.

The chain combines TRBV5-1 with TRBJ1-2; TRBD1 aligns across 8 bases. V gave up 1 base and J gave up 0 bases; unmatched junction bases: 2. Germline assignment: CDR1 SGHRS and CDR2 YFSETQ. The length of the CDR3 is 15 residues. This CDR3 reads CASSLRTGTNYGYTF. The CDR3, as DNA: TGCGCCAGCAGCTTGAGGACAGGGACTAACTATGGCTACACCTTC.

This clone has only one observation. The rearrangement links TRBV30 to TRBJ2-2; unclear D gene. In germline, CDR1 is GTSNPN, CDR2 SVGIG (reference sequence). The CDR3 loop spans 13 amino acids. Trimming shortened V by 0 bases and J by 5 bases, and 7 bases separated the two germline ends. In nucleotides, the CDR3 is TGTGCCTGGAGTGTAGCTAGGACCGGGGAGCTGTTTTTT. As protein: CAWSVARTGELFF.

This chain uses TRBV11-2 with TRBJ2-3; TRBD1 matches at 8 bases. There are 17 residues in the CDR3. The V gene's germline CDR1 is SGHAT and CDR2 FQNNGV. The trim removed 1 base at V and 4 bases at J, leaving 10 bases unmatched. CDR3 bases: TGTGCCAGCAGCTTAGTAGGACAGGGTTCGGGGGCAGATACGCAGTATTTT. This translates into CASSLVGQGSGADTQYF. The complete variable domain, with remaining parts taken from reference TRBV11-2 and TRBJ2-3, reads EAGVAQSPRYKIIEKRQSVAFWCNPISGHATLYWYQQILGQGPKLLIQFQNNGVVDDSQLPKDRFSAERLKGVDSTLKIQPAKLEDSAVYLCASSLVGQGSGADTQYFGPGTRLTVL.

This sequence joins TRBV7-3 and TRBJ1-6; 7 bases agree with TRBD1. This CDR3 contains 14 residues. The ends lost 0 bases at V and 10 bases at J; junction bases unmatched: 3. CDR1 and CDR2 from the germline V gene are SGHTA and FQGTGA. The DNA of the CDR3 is TGTGCCAGCAGCTTAACGGCCAGGGGGTCACCCCTCCACTTT. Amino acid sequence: CASSLTARGSPLHF.

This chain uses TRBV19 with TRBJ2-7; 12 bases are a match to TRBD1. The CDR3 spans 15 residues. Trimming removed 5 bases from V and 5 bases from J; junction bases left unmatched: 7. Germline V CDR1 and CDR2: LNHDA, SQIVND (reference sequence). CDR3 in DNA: TGTGCCAGTAGTTCGGGGACAGGGGGCTTTCACGAGCAGTACTTC. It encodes CASSSGTGGFHEQYF.

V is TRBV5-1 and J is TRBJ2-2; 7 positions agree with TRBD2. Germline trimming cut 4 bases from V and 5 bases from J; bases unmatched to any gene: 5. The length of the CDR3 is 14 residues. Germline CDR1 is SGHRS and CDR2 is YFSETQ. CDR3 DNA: TGCGCCAGCAGCGCCTTCGGGGGGACCGGGGAGCTGTTTTTT. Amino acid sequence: CASSAFGGTGELFF.

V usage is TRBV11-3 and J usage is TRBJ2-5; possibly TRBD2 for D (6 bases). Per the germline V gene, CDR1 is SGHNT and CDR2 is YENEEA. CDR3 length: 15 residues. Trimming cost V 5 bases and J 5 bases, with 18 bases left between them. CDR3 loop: CASSTNGLPGETQYF. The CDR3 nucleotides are TGTGCCAGCAGCACCAACGGACTACCGGGGGAGACCCAGTACTTC.

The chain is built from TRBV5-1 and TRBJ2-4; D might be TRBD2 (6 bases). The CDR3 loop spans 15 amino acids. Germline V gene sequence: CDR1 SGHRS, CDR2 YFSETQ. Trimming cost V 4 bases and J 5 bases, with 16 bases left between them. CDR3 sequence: CASSPGGVVQNIQYF. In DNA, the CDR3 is TGCGCCAGCAGCCCCGGGGGAGTGGTCCAAAACATTCAGTACTTC.

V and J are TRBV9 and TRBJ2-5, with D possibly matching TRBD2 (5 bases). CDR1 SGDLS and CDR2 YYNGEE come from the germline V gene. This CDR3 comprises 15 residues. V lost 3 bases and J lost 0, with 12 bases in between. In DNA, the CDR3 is TGTGCCAGCAGCGGAAGCTCGGGGTACCAAGAGACCCAGTACTTC. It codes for CASSGSSGYQETQYF. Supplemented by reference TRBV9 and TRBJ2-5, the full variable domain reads DSGVTQTPKHLITATGQRVTLRCSPRSGDLSVYWYQQSLDQGLQFLIQYYNGEERAKGNILERFSAQQFPDLHSELNLSSLELGDSALYFCASSGSSGYQETQYFGPGTRLLVL.

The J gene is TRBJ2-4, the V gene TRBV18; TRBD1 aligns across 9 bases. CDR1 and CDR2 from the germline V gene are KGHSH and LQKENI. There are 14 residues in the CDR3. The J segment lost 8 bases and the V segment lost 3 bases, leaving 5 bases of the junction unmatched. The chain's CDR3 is CASSPRDREDIQYF. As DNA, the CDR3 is TGTGCCAGCTCACCTCGGGACAGGGAAGACATTCAGTACTTC.

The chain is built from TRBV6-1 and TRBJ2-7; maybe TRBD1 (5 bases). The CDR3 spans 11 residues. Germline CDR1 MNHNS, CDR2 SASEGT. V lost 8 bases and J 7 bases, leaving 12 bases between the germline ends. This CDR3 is CASLEKGEQYF. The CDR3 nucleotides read TGTGCCAGCTTAGAAAAGGGGGAGCAGTACTTC.